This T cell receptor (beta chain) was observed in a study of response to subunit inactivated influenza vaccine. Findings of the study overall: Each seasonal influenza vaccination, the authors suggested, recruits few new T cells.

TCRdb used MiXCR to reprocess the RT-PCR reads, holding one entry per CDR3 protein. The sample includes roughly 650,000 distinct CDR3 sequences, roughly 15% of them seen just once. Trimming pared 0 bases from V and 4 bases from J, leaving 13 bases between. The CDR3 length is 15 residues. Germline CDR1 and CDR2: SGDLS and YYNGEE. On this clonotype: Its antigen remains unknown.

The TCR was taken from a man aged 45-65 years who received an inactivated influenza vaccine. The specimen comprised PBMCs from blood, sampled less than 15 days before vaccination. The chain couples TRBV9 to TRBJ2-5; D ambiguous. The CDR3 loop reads CASSVDPGRSETQYF. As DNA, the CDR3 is TGTGCCAGCAGCGTAGACCCTGGACGATCAGAGACCCAGTACTTC.